Shown below are 31 T cell receptor beta chains from a single sample sequenced in a study of T cell repertoires in cytomegalovirus infection. One entry per CDR3 protein results from TCRdb running MiXCR on the reads. The sample shows 200,000 to 300,000 distinct CDR3 sequences, roughly 9% of them seen only once. The specimen was PBMCs. Source of these receptors: a human donor in good health (CMV status not recorded). Some clones in this sample may be carry-over from other donors' samples.

This clonotype has at least ten counts. The chain has TRBV7-2 and TRBJ2-1; 9 bases map to TRBD2. Germline CDR1 SGHTA, CDR2 FQGNSA. The CDR3 sequence is 15 residues long. V shed 0 bases and J 9 bases; nucleotides not matched to a gene: 6. The CDR3: CASSLASGSQTEQFF. Written as DNA, the CDR3 is TGTGCCAGCAGCTTAGCTAGCGGGAGTCAGACTGAGCAGTTCTTC.

This clonotype was picked up many times. V and J are TRBV29-1 and TRBJ1-2; D is unresolved. V shed 8 bases and J shed 7 bases, with 17 bases lying between them. This CDR3 has 12 residues. Germline assignment: CDR1 SQVTM and CDR2 ANQGSEA. The CDR3, as DNA: TGCAGCAGCCCGGAAGGGCAGAGTGGCTACACCTTC. It codes for CSSPEGQSGYTF.

The genes are TRBV7-2 and TRBJ1-1; 8 nucleotides align to TRBD1. Per the germline V gene, CDR1 is SGHTA and CDR2 is FQGNSA. Germline trimming cut 5 bases from V and 6 bases from J; bases unmatched to any gene: 14. The length of the CDR3 is 16 residues. CDR3 residues: CASSPVDRASVAEAFF. The CDR3 DNA follows: TGTGCCAGCAGCCCAGTGGACAGGGCTTCAGTCGCTGAAGCTTTCTTT.

Many counts were recorded for this clonotype. The V gene is TRBV6-2 or TRBV6-3, the J gene TRBJ1-2, with D hard to call. The CDR3 is 15 residues long. Germline CDR1 MNHEY, CDR2 SVGEGT. The V and J ends lost 4 bases and 1 base respectively, with 13 bases between them. Here the CDR3 reads CASSSSVRVNYGYTF. The DNA of the CDR3 is TGTGCCAGCAGTTCCAGTGTCCGGGTTAACTATGGCTACACCTTC.

This rearrangement joins TRBV6-6 to TRBJ1-5; no firm D call. This CDR3 has 15 amino acids. V lost 6 bases, J lost 0 bases, and 12 bases lay in between. Germline CDR1 is MNHNY and CDR2 is SVGAGI (reference sequence). DNA for the CDR3: TGTGCCAGCAGACAAGGACTCCATAGCAATCAGCCCCAGCATTTT. Its translation: CASRQGLHSNQPQHF.

This chain links TRBV28 with TRBJ1-2; D ambiguous. V shed 3 bases and J shed 6 bases, with 11 bases lying between them. Germline values: CDR1 MDHEN, CDR2 SYDVKM. The CDR3 is made up of 13 amino acids. The CDR3 DNA reads TGTGCCAGCAGTTTCAGCAGGCTCGATGGCTACACCTTC. Protein sequence: CASSFSRLDGYTF.

Concerning this clonotype: This may be a read error, as it is one base from a much larger clone. CDR3 protein: CASSNPMNTKAFF. CDR3 nucleotides: TGTGCCAGCAGCAACCCTATGAACACTAAAGCTTTCTTT. The V and J genes are TRBV7-2 and TRBJ1-1; D unresolved. The CDR3 runs 13 residues. Germline CDR1 is SGHTA and CDR2 is FQGNSA.

This clonotype was detected many times. The V and J genes are TRBV12-3 or TRBV12-4 and TRBJ1-6; a weak D match, TRBD1 (5 bases). Trimming pared 3 bases from V and 7 bases from J, leaving 10 bases between. The CDR3 covers 14 residues. CDR3 residues: CASSFRPGNSPLHF. The CDR3 region has the DNA TGTGCCAGCAGTTTTAGGCCAGGGAATTCACCCCTCCACTTT.

Only one count was recorded for this clonotype. This chain joins TRBV5-1 and TRBJ2-5; perhaps TRBD1 as D (6 bases). V was shortened by 2 bases and J by 11 bases, with 19 bases between the two germline ends. The germline V gene has CDR1 SGHRS and CDR2 YFSETQ. The length of the CDR3 is 14 residues. The chain's CDR3 is CASSFDRTLDRQYF. CDR3 nucleotides: TGCGCCAGCAGCTTCGATAGAACGCTGGACAGACAGTACTTC.

This clonotype came up many times. This chain joins TRBV7-2 and TRBJ2-1; 8 bases are shared with TRBD2. The V segment lost 6 bases and the J segment 0 bases; nucleotides outside the gene matches: 4. Germline-derived CDR1 and CDR2 are SGHTA and FQGNSA. CDR3 size: 15 residues. DNA of the CDR3: TGTGCCAGCAGAACGGGACTAGACTCCTACAATGAGCAGTTCTTC. Its protein product is CASRTGLDSYNEQFF.

This clonotype was counted at least ten times. This rearrangement joins TRBV7-2 to TRBJ2-3; 9 nucleotides align to TRBD2. The CDR3 has 15 amino acids. Germline-derived CDR1 and CDR2 are SGHTA and FQGNSA. The V gene end was trimmed by 3 bases and the J gene end by 1 base; junction bases not matched to a gene: 2. The CDR3 protein is CASSFLAGGTDTQYF. The CDR3 nucleotides are TGTGCCAGCAGCTTTTTAGCGGGGGGCACAGATACGCAGTATTTT. Looking up the rest from reference TRBV7-2 and TRBJ2-3 gives the full variable domain: GAGVSQSPSNKVTEKGKDVELRCDPISGHTALYWYRQSLGQGLEFLIYFQGNSAPDKSGLPSDRFSAERTGGSVSTLTIQRTQQEDSAVYLCASSFLAGGTDTQYFGPGTRLTVL.

This clonotype showed up many times. J is TRBJ1-1 and V is TRBV12-3 or TRBV12-4; D is ambiguous. The CDR3 length is 12 residues. V lost 7 bases, J lost 8 bases, and 14 bases lay in between. CDR3 sequence (DNA): TGTGCCAGCAATGGGGATGTGAAAGAAGCTTTCTTT. This gives the protein CASNGDVKEAFF.

In this sample, this clonotype turned up many times. The chain employs TRBV6-1 and TRBJ2-2; 12 nucleotides agree with TRBD2. CDR1 MNHNS and CDR2 SASEGT come from the germline V gene. V lost 7 bases to trimming and J lost 8 bases; unmatched junction nucleotides: 8. CDR3 length: 15 residues. The CDR3 spells CASITDGLAGGELFF. The CDR3 coding sequence is TGTGCCAGCATCACCGACGGACTAGCGGGAGGGGAGCTGTTTTTT.

This clonotype was recorded many times. This chain links TRBV29-1 with TRBJ1-2; 8 nucleotides line up with TRBD1. V dropped 7 bases and J dropped 3; count of bases not matched to a gene: 7. Germline V lookup: CDR1 SQVTM, CDR2 ANQGSEA. CDR3 length: 13 residues. The CDR3 nucleotides are TGCAGCGCTCGGACAGGGAGTTACTATGGCTACACCTTC. Translated: CSARTGSYYGYTF.

This clonotype was picked up many times. The chain combines TRBV7-6 with TRBJ2-5, with D perhaps TRBD1 (5 bases). Germline V gene lookup returns CDR1 SGHVS and CDR2 FNYEAQ. The CDR3 loop spans 16 amino acids. With 1 base removed from V and 4 bases from J, the gap between germline ends came to 16 bases. Here the CDR3 reads CASSLVAGISSETQYF. CDR3 nucleotides: TGTGCCAGCAGCTTAGTGGCAGGGATCTCTTCAGAGACCCAGTACTTC.

This chain connects TRBV6-6 to TRBJ2-7; D may be TRBD1 (6 bases). Deletions cut 6 bases from V and 2 bases from J, with 14 bases between. The CDR3 covers 14 residues. Looked up from germline, CDR1 is MNHNY and CDR2 is SVGAGI (reference sequence). In DNA form, the CDR3 reads TGTGCCAGCAGACCCCGGGACACAACCTACGAGCAGTACTTC. As protein: CASRPRDTTYEQYF.

This clonotype was counted ten times or more. The chain employs TRBV7-2 and TRBJ2-7; a weak D match, TRBD1 (5 bases). The CDR3 is 16 amino acids. With 3 bases removed from V and 2 bases from J, the gap between germline ends came to 17 bases. Germline V gene lookup returns CDR1 SGHTA and CDR2 FQGNSA. This CDR3 reads CASSLGPGQPPYEQYF. The CDR3 nucleotides read TGTGCCAGCAGCTTGGGGCCAGGTCAACCCCCCTACGAGCAGTACTTC.

This clonotype was observed many times. V and J are TRBV7-6 and TRBJ1-1; no firm D call. V gave up 1 base and J gave up 6 bases, with 12 bases separating them. Germline V lookup: CDR1 SGHVS, CDR2 FNYEAQ. This CDR3 spans 14 amino acids. The CDR3 nucleotides are TGTGCCAGCAGCTTAGGGCCCCCGAGCGCTGAAGCTTTCTTT. Its translation: CASSLGPPSAEAFF. Full variable domain (outside the CDR3, taken from reference TRBV7-6 and TRBJ1-1): GAGVSQSPRYKVTKRGQDVALRCDPISGHVSLYWYRQALGQGPEFLTYFNYEAQQDKSGLPNDRFSAERPEGSISTLTIQRTEQRDSAMYRCASSLGPPSAEAFFGQGTRLTVV.

This rearrangement joins TRBV28 to TRBJ2-5; D gene unclear. This CDR3 has 13 residues. The germline CDR1 and CDR2 sequences are MDHEN and SYDVKM. V was clipped by 8 bases and J by 0 bases, with 10 bases between them. CDR3: CASGQPDQETQYF. CDR3 coding DNA: TGTGCCAGCGGGCAGCCCGACCAAGAGACCCAGTACTTC. Together with reference TRBV28 and TRBJ2-5, the CDR3 gives the full variable domain: DVKVTQSSRYLVKRTGEKVFLECVQDMDHENMFWYRQDPGLGLRLIYFSYDVKMKEKGDIPEGYSVSREKKERFSLILESASTNQTSMYLCASGQPDQETQYFGPGTRLLVL.

The gene calls are TRBV6-2 or TRBV6-3 and TRBJ2-5; 8 bases line up with TRBD1. The CDR3 totals 16 residues. The germline gives CDR1 MNHEY, CDR2 SVGEGT. With 2 bases clipped from V and 1 base from J, the junction kept 6 bases outside the gene matches. The CDR3 loop is CASSYGPGTGQETQYF. CDR3 DNA: TGTGCCAGCAGTTACGGGCCCGGGACAGGCCAAGAGACCCAGTACTTC.

This clonotype was counted ten times or more. The genes are TRBV7-2 and TRBJ1-2; 7 bases are shared with TRBD1. This CDR3 is built from 14 residues. V dropped 6 bases and J dropped 4; count of bases not matched to a gene: 8. CDR1 and CDR2 (germline): SGHTA, FQGNSA. CDR3 protein: CASRRDRVGYGYTF. CDR3 in DNA: TGTGCCAGCAGACGAGACAGGGTCGGCTATGGCTACACCTTC.

This clonotype has ten or more counts. The rearrangement uses TRBV28 and TRBJ2-7; D not certain. The CDR3 has 12 residues. Trimming took 3 bases from V and 4 from J, leaving 7 bases between them. The germline V gene has CDR1 MDHEN and CDR2 SYDVKM. CDR3 loop: CASSFQLYEQYF. The CDR3, as DNA: TGTGCCAGCAGTTTCCAGCTTTACGAGCAGTACTTC.

This clonotype was observed a few times. The chain uses TRBV28 and TRBJ1-6; TRBD1 matches at 9 bases. Germline V CDR1 and CDR2: MDHEN, SYDVKM. The CDR3 is made up of 15 amino acids. Unmatched junction bases numbered 8, after V lost 5 bases and J lost 9 bases. CDR3 sequence: CASSVYRGRGSPLHF. In nucleotides, the CDR3 is TGTGCCAGCAGTGTCTACAGGGGGCGCGGTTCACCCCTCCACTTT.

The chain combines TRBV28 with TRBJ1-2; D unclear. The CDR3 covers 14 residues. The ends were cut back, 3 bases at V and 6 bases at J, with 14 bases in the middle. CDR1 and CDR2 from the germline V gene are MDHEN and SYDVKM. CDR3 sequence (DNA): TGTGCCAGCAGTTTTACAGTGGTAGAGAATGGCTACACCTTC. The encoded protein is CASSFTVVENGYTF.

The V call is TRBV7-3, the J call TRBJ2-3, with D tentatively TRBD1 or TRBD2 (6 bases each). Trimming cost V 5 bases and J 2 bases, with 11 bases left between them. CDR3 length: 14 residues. Germline V gene sequence: CDR1 SGHTA, CDR2 FQGTGA. For the CDR3, the DNA is TGTGCCAGCAGCGGGGGGCTGGACACAGATACGCAGTATTTT. This translates into CASSGGLDTDTQYF. The full variable domain, with the rest looked up from reference TRBV7-3 and TRBJ2-3, is GAGVSQTPSNKVTEKGKYVELRCDPISGHTALYWYRQSLGQGPEFLIYFQGTGAADDSGLPNDRFFAVRPEGSVSTLKIQRTERGDSAVYLCASSGGLDTDTQYFGPGTRLTVL.

The chain links TRBV5-1 to TRBJ2-7, with 7 bases lining up with TRBD1. CDR1 is SGHRS and CDR2 is YFSETQ in the germline V gene. This CDR3 is built from 15 residues. V gave up 0 bases and J gave up 6 bases; unmatched junction bases: 9. The CDR3 loop is CASSLGQGSLAEQYF. Here the CDR3 DNA reads TGCGCCAGCAGCTTGGGACAGGGCTCTCTCGCCGAGCAGTACTTC.

This clonotype turned up a few times. The rearrangement joins TRBV5-6 to TRBJ1-2; 9 nucleotides line up with TRBD1. The V segment lost 4 bases and the J segment 4 bases; nucleotides outside the gene matches: 11. The germline V gene encodes CDR1 SGHDT and CDR2 YYEEEE. This CDR3 has 16 amino acids. The CDR3 protein is CASSISYRGPGYGYTF. In DNA, the CDR3 is TGTGCCAGCAGCATCAGCTACAGGGGGCCGGGCTATGGCTACACCTTC.

This clonotype turned up a few times. V is TRBV19 and J is TRBJ2-3; D possibly corresponds to TRBD1 (6 bases). V lost 6 bases and J 9 bases, leaving 25 bases between the germline ends. The CDR3 covers 16 residues. Germline CDR1 LNHDA, CDR2 SQIVND (reference sequence). The CDR3 DNA is TGTGCCAGTAGCCCAGACAGGCCCCGAGGCATATCCACGCAGTATTTT. Translated: CASSPDRPRGISTQYF.

This clonotype was observed many times. The V call is TRBV7-2, the J call TRBJ2-7; TRBD1 matches 9 bases. V dropped 6 bases and J dropped 3; count of bases not matched to a gene: 15. The CDR3 loop spans 17 amino acids. Germline CDR1 SGHTA, CDR2 FQGNSA. The DNA of the CDR3 is TGTGCCAGCAGAGGGGGGGGACAGGGAAGAACGGGCTACGAGCAGTACTTC. This translates into CASRGGGQGRTGYEQYF.

This clonotype has only a few counts. The V gene is TRBV6-5, the J gene TRBJ2-5; 9 nucleotides line up with TRBD2. The germline CDR1 and CDR2 sequences are MNHEY and SVGAGI. With 4 bases clipped from V and 4 bases from J, the junction kept 4 bases outside the gene matches. CDR3 length: 14 amino acids. The CDR3 loop is CASSFLTSGETQYF. CDR3 sequence (DNA): TGTGCCAGCAGTTTTTTGACTAGCGGAGAGACCCAGTACTTC.

This clonotype occurred many times. The chain couples TRBV7-8 to TRBJ2-1; 8 bases fit TRBD2. V gave up 5 bases and J gave up 4 bases; unmatched junction bases: 7. The CDR3 is 15 residues long. The germline CDR1 and CDR2 sequences are SGHVS and FQNEAQ. The CDR3 sequence is CASSPRAGGYNEQFF. CDR3 nucleotides: TGTGCCAGCAGCCCGCGGGCGGGAGGTTACAATGAGCAGTTCTTC. The entire variable domain, with the rest obtained from reference TRBV7-8 and TRBJ2-1, is as follows: GAGVSQSPRYKVAKRGQDVALRCDPISGHVSLFWYQQALGQGPEFLTYFQNEAQLDKSGLPSDRFFAERPEGSVSTLKIQRTQQEDSAVYLCASSPRAGGYNEQFFGPGTRLTVL.